This T cell receptor (beta chain) was sequenced in a study of blood T cell repertoires in COVID-19. For the study at large: Acute and convalescent COVID-19 specimens originated in the United States, Italy and Spain. From T cells, B-cell-depleted T cells, or PBMCs came the material, which was cDNA or gDNA.

In the original processing: Using reference gene primer amplification, nucleated cell counts were estimated. Here immunoSEQ multiplex PCR was the method, and the copy in TCRdb shows in-frame clones only, minus some. Clonal size and the V and J genes are those of that table, whereas D and trimming came from the DNA. The profile shows approximately 68,000 clones, more than 60% of them singletons. This CDR3 has 13 residues. Trimming removed 1 base from V and 6 bases from J, with 10 bases in between. Germline V CDR1 and CDR2: SGHTA, FQGTGA. The gene calls are TRBV7-3 and TRBJ2-7; D unresolved. The receptor comes from a woman between 50 and 59 years old with acute or convalescent COVID-19. Sample: peripheral blood. The CDR3 nucleotides are TGTGCCAGCAGCTTAATGCCAAGGAGCGAGCAGTACTTC. Protein: CASSLMPRSEQYF. The whole variable domain, remainder taken from reference TRBV7-3 and TRBJ2-7, is GAGVSQTPSNKVTEKGKYVELRCDPISGHTALYWYRQSLGQGPEFLIYFQGTGAADDSGLPNDRFFAVRPEGSVSTLKIQRTERGDSAVYLCASSLMPRSEQYFGPGTRLTVT.